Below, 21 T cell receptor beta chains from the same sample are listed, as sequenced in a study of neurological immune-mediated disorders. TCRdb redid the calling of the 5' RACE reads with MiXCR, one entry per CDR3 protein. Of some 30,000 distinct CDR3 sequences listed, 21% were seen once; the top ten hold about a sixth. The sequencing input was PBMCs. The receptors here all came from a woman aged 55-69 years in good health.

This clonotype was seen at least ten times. This chain's CDR3 is CSARDPGAIQPQHF. CDR3 nucleotide sequence: TGCAGTGCGAGGGACCCCGGGGCGATTCAGCCCCAGCATTTT. The chain recombines TRBV20-1 with TRBJ1-5; perhaps TRBD1 as D (5 bases). This CDR3 has 14 amino acids. The germline V gene has CDR1 DFQATT and CDR2 SNEGSKA (reference sequence). V shed 6 bases and J shed 6 bases, with 18 bases lying between them.

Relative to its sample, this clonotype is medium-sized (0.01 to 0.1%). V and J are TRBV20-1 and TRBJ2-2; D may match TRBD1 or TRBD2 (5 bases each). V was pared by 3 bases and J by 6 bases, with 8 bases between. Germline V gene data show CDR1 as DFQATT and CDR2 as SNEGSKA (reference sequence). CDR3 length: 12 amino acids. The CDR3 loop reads CSASGTAGELFF. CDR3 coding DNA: TGCAGTGCTAGTGGGACGGCCGGGGAGCTGTTTTTT.

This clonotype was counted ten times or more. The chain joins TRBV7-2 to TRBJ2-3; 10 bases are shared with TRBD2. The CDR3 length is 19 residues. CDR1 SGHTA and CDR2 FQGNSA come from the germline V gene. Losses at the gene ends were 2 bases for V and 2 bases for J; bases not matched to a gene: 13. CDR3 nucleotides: TGTGCCAGCAGCTTAAAGGTCACTAGCGGGATTCTGATCACAGATACGCAGTATTTT. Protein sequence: CASSLKVTSGILITDTQYF.

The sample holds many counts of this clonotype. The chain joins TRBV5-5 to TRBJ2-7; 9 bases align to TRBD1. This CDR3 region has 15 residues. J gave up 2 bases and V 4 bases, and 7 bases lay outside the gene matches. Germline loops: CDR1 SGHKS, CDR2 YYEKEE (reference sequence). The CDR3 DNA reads TGTGCCAGCAGCCTAGGGACAGGGTTCCCCTACGAGCAGTACTTC. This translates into CASSLGTGFPYEQYF.

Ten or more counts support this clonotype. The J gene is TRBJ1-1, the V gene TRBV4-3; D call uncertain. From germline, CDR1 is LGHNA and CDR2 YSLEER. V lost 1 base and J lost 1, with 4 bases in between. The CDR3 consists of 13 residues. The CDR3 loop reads CASSQAGNTEAFF. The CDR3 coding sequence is TGCGCCAGCAGCCAAGCCGGGAACACTGAAGCTTTCTTT.

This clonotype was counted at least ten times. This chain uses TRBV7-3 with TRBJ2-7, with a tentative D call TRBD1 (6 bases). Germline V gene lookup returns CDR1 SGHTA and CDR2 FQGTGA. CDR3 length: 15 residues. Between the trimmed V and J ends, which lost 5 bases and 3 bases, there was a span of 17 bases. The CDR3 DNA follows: TGTGCCAGCAGCCTGACAGGACCCCCCATCTACGAGCAGTACTTC. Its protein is CASSLTGPPIYEQYF.

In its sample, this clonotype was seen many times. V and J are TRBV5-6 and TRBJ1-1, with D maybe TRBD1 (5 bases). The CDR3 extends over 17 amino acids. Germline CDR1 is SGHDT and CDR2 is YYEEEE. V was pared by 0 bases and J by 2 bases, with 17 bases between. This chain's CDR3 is CASSLGTSGLLNTEAFF. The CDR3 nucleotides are TGTGCCAGCAGCTTGGGGACAAGTGGACTGCTAAACACTGAAGCTTTCTTT. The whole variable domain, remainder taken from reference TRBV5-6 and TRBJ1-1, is DAGVTQSPTHLIKTRGQQVTLRCSPKSGHDTVSWYQQALGQGPQFIFQYYEEEERQRGNFPDRFSGHQFPNYSSELNVNALLLGDSALYLCASSLGTSGLLNTEAFFGQGTRLTVV.

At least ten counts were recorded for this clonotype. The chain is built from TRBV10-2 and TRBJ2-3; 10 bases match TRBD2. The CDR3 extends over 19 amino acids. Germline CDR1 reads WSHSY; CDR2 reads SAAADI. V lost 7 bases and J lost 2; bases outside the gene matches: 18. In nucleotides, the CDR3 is TGCGCCAGCAAGGGGAGAGTGTTGGCTAGCGGGGGCAACACAGATACGCAGTATTTT. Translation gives CASKGRVLASGGNTDTQYF.

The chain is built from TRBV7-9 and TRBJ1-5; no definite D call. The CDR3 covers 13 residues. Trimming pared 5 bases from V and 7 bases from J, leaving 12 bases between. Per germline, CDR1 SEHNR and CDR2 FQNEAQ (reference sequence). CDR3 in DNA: TGTGCCAGCAGCCCGGTCGCGGGGCAGCCCCAGCATTTT. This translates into CASSPVAGQPQHF.

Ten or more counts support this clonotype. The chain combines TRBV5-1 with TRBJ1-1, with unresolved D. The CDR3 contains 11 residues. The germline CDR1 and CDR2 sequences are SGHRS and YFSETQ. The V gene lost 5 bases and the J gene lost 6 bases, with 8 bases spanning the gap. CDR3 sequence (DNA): TGCGCCAGCAGGTTCGGGCCTGAAGCTTTCTTT. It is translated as CASRFGPEAFF. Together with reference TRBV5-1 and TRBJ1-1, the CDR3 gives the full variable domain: KAGVTQTPRYLIKTRGQQVTLSCSPISGHRSVSWYQQTPGQGLQFLFEYFSETQRNKGNFPGRFSGRQFSNSRSEMNVSTLELGDSALYLCASRFGPEAFFGQGTRLTVV.

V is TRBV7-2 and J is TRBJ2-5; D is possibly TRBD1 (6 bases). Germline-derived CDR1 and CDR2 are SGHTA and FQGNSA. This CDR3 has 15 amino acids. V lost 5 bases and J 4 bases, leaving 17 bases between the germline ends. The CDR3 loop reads CASSQSLQGGETQYF. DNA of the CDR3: TGTGCCAGCAGCCAGAGCTTACAGGGTGGAGAGACCCAGTACTTC.

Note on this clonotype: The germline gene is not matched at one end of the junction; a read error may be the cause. CDR3 in amino acids: CASSPSRRAWDDQYF. For the CDR3, the DNA is TGTGCCAGCAGCCCTAGTCGTAGGGCCTGGGACGACCAGTACTTC. The rearrangement links TRBV11-1 to TRBJ2-7; D may correspond to TRBD1 or TRBD2 (5 bases each). CDR1 and CDR2 from the germline V gene are SGHAT and FQDESV (reference sequence). The CDR3 consists of 15 residues.

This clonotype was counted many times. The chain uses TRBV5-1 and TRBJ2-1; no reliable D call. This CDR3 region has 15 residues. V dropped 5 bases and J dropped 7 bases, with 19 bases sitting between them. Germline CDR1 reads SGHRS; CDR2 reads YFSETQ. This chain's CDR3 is CASRTLPSTLNEQFF. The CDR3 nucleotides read TGCGCCAGCAGGACGTTACCTTCCACCCTGAATGAGCAGTTCTTC.

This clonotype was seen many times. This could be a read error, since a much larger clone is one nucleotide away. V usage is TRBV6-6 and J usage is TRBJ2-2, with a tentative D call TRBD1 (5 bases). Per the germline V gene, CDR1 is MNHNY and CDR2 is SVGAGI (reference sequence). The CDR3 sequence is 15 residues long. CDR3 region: CANSYSQGIGGELFF. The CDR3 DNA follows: TGTGCCAACAGTTACTCCCAGGGAATCGGCGGGGAGCTGTTTTTT.

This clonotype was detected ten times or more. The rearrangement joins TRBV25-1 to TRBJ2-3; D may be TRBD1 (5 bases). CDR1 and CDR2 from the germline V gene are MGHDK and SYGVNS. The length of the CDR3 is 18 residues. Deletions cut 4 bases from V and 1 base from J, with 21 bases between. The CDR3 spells CASSGLGAGFARTDTQYF. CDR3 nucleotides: TGTGCCAGCAGTGGTCTTGGGGCCGGGTTCGCGCGCACAGATACGCAGTATTTT.

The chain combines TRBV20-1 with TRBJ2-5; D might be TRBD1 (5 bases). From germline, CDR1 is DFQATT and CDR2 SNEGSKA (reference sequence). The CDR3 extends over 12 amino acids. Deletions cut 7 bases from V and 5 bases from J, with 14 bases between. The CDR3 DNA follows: TGCAGTGTAGACAGTCCTCGGGAGACCCAGTACTTC. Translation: CSVDSPRETQYF.

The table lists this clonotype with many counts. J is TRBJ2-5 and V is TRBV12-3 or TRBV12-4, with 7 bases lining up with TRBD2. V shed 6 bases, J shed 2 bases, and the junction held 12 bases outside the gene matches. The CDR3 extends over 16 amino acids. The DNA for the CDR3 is TGTGCCAGCAGCTTCCCTAGCGGCGCCTTACAAGAGACCCAGTACTTC. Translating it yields CASSFPSGALQETQYF.

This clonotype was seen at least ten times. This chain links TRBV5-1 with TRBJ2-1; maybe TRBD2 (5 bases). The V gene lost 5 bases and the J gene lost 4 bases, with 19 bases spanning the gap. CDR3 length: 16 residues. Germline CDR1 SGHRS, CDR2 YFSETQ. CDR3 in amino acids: CASSTGFLKVYNEQFF. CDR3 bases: TGCGCCAGCAGTACGGGGTTCCTAAAGGTTTACAATGAGCAGTTCTTC.

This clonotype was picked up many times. CDR3 nucleotide sequence: TGCAGCGCACAGCGGGGGACACAAGAGACCCAGTACTTC. It specifies CSAQRGTQETQYF. The J gene is TRBJ2-5, the V gene TRBV29-1; 8 bases agree with TRBD2. The germline V gene encodes CDR1 SQVTM and CDR2 ANQGSEA. This CDR3 is 13 amino acids long. The J segment lost 2 bases and the V segment lost 7 bases, leaving 6 bases of the junction unmatched. The full variable domain, with the rest looked up from reference TRBV29-1 and TRBJ2-5, is SAVISQKPSRDICQRGTSLTIQCQVDSQVTMMFWYRQQPGQSLTLIATANQGSEATYESGFVIDKFPISRPNLTFSTLTVSNMSPEDSSIYLCSAQRGTQETQYFGPGTRLLVL.

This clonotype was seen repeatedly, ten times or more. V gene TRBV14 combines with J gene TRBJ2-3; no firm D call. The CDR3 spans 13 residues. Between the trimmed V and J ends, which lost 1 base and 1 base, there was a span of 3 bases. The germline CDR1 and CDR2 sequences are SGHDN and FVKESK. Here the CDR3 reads CASSQVGTDTQYF. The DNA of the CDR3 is TGTGCCAGCAGCCAAGTCGGCACAGATACGCAGTATTTT.

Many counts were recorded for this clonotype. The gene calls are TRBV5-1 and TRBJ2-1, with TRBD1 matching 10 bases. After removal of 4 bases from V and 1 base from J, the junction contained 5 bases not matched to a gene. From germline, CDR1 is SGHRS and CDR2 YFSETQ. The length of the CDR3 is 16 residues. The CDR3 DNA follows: TGCGCCAGCAGCCATAGACAGGGGGCGTCCTACAATGAGCAGTTCTTC. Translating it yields CASSHRQGASYNEQFF. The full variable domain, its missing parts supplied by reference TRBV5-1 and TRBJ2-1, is KAGVTQTPRYLIKTRGQQVTLSCSPISGHRSVSWYQQTPGQGLQFLFEYFSETQRNKGNFPGRFSGRQFSNSRSEMNVSTLELGDSALYLCASSHRQGASYNEQFFGPGTRLTVL.